The next 9 T cell receptor beta chains were all read from a single sample in a study of Ad26.COV2.S vaccination and SARS-CoV-2 variants. Treatment indicated: 15 to 20 received Ad26.COV2.S at low or high dose, single or two shots; about five received placebo; per-sample allocation not given. Collection of the samples took place on day 63 after the first injection of vaccine or placebo. Assay: immunoSEQ multiplex PCR; the TCRdb copy retains only in-frame clones and omits some. The table has hundreds of thousands of clones, more than 70% seen once. The source was peripheral blood, collected in a trial of Ad26.COV2.S vaccine versus placebo. These receptors were collected from a person aged 18-65 years who received the Ad26.COV2.S COVID-19 vaccine or a placebo.

This chain links TRBV5-1 with TRBJ1-1; 9 nucleotides align to TRBD1. The CDR3 runs to 13 residues. The germline V gene has CDR1 SGHRS and CDR2 YFSETQ. With V trimmed by 0 bases and J by 11 bases, 5 bases remained unmatched. The CDR3 DNA reads as TGCGCCAGCAGCTTGGAACAGGGGGCTAGCGCTTTCTTT. It is translated as CASSLEQGASAFF.

This chain uses TRBV5-1 with TRBJ2-7; 7 bases agree with TRBD2. The germline V gene encodes CDR1 SGHRS and CDR2 YFSETQ. The junction had 9 bases not matched to a gene; V was cut back by 4 bases and J by 2 bases. CDR3 length: 15 amino acids. The CDR3: CASSTPGLSAYEQYF. CDR3 sequence (DNA): TGCGCCAGCAGCACCCCGGGACTATCTGCCTACGAGCAGTACTTC.

This clone was detected only a few times. V is TRBV3-1 (or the pseudogene TRBV3-2) and J is TRBJ2-2, with a weak D call TRBD2 (6 bases). Trimming stripped 1 base from V and 6 bases from J, with 6 bases between. CDR3 size: 13 residues. The V gene's germline CDR1 is LGHDT and CDR2 YNNKEL (reference sequence). CDR3 coding DNA: TGTGCCAGCAGCCAAGGGGGGGCCGGGGAGCTGTTTTTT. It translates to CASSQGGAGELFF.

This chain connects TRBV7-6 to TRBJ2-5; TRBD1 is a possible D gene (6 bases). The CDR3 has 14 residues. The germline gives CDR1 SGHVS, CDR2 FNYEAQ. The germline V and J ends were trimmed by 3 bases and 6 bases, with 14 bases remaining between them. CDR3: CASSFVQQGKTQYF. The CDR3 DNA follows: TGTGCCAGCAGCTTTGTTCAACAGGGAAAGACCCAGTACTTC.

The rearrangement links TRBV5-1 to TRBJ1-1; tentatively, D is TRBD1 (5 bases). This CDR3 is 15 amino acids long. Germline loops: CDR1 SGHRS, CDR2 YFSETQ. V dropped 0 bases and J dropped 4 bases, with 13 bases sitting between them. CDR3 sequence (DNA): TGCGCCAGCAGCTTGGCCGGGGGACGCAGCACTGAAGCTTTCTTT. Its translation is CASSLAGGRSTEAFF.

The chain uses TRBV19 and TRBJ1-5; no reliable D call. Germline V gives CDR1 LNHDA, CDR2 SQIVND (reference sequence). Trimming removed 2 bases from V and 0 bases from J, with 8 bases in between. This CDR3 has 15 residues. CDR3 sequence: CASSIQTISNQPQHF. CDR3 DNA: TGTGCCAGTAGTATACAGACTATTAGCAATCAGCCCCAGCATTTT. The whole variable domain, filled in from reference TRBV19 and TRBJ1-5, reads DGGITQSPKYLFRKEGQNVTLSCEQNLNHDAMYWYRQDPGQGLRLIYYSQIVNDFQKGDIAEGYSVSREKKESFPLTVTSAQKNPTAFYLCASSIQTISNQPQHFGDGTRLSIL.

The rearrangement uses TRBV19 and TRBJ1-2; D is possibly TRBD1 (5 bases). The germline V and J ends were trimmed by 1 base and 6 bases, with 15 bases remaining between them. This CDR3 has 15 amino acids. CDR1 is LNHDA, CDR2 SQIVND, per germline (reference sequence). The CDR3 loop reads CASSIVSGTRNGYTF. CDR3 nucleotide sequence: TGTGCCAGTAGTATAGTCTCAGGGACCAGGAATGGCTACACCTTC.

The rearrangement uses TRBV27 and TRBJ2-7; no definite D call. From germline, CDR1 is MNHEY and CDR2 SMNVEV (reference sequence). The V end lost 4 bases, the J end lost 3 bases, and 10 bases lay between the germline ends. The CDR3 is 13 residues long. The chain's CDR3 is CASSWSSDYEQYF. CDR3 bases: TGTGCCAGCAGTTGGTCTTCCGACTACGAGCAGTACTTC.

This chain connects TRBV4-1 to TRBJ2-3; the match to TRBD2 covers 7 bases. Germline assignment: CDR1 MGHRA and CDR2 YSYEKL. This CDR3 region has 20 residues. V shed 4 bases, J shed 0 bases, and the junction held 19 bases outside the gene matches. The CDR3 DNA sequence: TGCGCCAGCAGCCCGCTTCCGGGACTATCCCGTGGAGGTAGCACAGATACGCAGTATTTT. Translated: CASSPLPGLSRGGSTDTQYF.